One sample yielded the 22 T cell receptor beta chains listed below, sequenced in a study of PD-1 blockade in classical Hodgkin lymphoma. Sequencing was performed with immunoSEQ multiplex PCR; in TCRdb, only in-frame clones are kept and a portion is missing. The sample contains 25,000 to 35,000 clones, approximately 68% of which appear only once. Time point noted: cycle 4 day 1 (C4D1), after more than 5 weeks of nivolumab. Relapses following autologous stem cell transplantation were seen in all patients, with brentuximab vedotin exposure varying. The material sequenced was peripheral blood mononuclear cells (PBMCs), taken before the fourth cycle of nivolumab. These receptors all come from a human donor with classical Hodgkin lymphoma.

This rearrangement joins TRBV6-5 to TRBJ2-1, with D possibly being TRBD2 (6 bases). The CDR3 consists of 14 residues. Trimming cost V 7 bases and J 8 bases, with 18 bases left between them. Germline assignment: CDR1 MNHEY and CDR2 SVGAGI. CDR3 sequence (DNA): TGTGCCAGCAAGGCGTTAGCGGCAGACCATGAGCAGTTCTTC. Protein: CASKALAADHEQFF.

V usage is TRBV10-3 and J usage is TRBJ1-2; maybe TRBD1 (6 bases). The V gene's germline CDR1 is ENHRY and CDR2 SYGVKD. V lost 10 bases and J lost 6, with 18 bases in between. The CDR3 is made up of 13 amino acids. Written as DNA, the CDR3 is TGTGCCACGAGCCCGGGACATTCGGATGGCTACACCTTC. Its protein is CATSPGHSDGYTF.

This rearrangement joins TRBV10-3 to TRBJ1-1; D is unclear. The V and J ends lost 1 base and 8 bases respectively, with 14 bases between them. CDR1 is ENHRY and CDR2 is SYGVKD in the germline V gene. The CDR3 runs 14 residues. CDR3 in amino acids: CAISEYERVTEAFF. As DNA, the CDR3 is TGTGCCATCAGTGAGTATGAGCGGGTCACGGAAGCTTTCTTT.

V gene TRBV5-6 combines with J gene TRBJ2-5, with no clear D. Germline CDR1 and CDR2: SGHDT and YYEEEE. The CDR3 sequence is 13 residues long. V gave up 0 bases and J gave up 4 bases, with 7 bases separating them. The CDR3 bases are TGTGCCAGCAGCTTGGCTTACGTAGAGACCCAGTACTTC. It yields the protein CASSLAYVETQYF.

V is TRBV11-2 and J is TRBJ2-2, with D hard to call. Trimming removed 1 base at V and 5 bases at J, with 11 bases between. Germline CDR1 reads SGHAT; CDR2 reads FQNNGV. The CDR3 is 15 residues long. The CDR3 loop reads CASSLVALSTGELFF. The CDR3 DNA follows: TGTGCCAGCAGCTTAGTAGCCTTGAGTACCGGGGAGCTGTTTTTT.

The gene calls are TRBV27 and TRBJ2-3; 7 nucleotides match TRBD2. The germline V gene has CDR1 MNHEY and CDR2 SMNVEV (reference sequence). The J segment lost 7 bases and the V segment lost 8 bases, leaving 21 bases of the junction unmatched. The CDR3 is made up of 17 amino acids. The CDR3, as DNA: TGTGCCAGCGGACCAAACGCGGCGGGAGATAGATTGAATACGCAGTATTTT. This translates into CASGPNAAGDRLNTQYF.

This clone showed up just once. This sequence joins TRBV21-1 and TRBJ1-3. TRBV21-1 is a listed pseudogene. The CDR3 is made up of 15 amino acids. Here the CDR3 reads CASTPDRFSGNTIYF. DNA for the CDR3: TGTGCCAGCACCCCTGATCGTTTCTCTGGAAACACCATATATTTT.

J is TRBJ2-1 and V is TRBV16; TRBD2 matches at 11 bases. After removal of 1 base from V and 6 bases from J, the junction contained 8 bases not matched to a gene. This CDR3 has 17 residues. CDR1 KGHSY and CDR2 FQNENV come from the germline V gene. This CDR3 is CASSQLSEGTSGNEQFF. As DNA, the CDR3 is TGTGCCAGCAGCCAATTAAGTGAGGGGACTAGCGGCAATGAGCAGTTCTTC. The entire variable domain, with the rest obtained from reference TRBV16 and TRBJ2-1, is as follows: GEEVAQTPKHLVRGEGQKAKLYCAPIKGHSYVFWYQQVLKNEFKFLISFQNENVFDETGMPKERFSAKCLPNSPCSLEIQATKLEDSAVYFCASSQLSEGTSGNEQFFGPGTRLTVL.

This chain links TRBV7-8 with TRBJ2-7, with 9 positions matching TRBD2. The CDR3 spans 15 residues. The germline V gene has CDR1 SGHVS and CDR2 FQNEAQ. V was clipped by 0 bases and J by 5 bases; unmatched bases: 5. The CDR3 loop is CASSLAGLAGNEQYF. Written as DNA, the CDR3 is TGTGCCAGCAGCTTAGCGGGGCTAGCGGGAAACGAGCAGTACTTC.

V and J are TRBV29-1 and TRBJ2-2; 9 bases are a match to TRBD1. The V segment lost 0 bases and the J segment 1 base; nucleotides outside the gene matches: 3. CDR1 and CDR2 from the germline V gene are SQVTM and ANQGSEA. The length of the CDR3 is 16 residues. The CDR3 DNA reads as TGCAGCGTTGAAGACCCGGGACAGGGGAACACCGGGGAGCTGTTTTTT. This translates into CSVEDPGQGNTGELFF.

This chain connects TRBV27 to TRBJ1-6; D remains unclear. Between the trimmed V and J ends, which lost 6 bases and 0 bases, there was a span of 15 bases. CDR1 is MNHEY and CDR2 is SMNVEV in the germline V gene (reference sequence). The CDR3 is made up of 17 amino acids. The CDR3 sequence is CASSITTGSSYNSPLHF. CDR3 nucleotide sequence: TGTGCCAGCAGCATCACGACGGGGAGCTCCTATAATTCACCCCTCCACTTT.

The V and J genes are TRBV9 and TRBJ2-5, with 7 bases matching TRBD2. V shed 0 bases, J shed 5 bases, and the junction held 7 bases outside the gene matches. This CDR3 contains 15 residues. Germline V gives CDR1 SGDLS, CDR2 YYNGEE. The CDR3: CASSVGWGGAETQYF. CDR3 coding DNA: TGTGCCAGCAGCGTAGGATGGGGAGGGGCTGAGACCCAGTACTTC.

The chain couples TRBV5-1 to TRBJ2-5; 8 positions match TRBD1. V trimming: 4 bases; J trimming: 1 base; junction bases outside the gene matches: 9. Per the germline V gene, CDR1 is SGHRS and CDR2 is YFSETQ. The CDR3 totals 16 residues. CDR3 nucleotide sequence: TGCGCCAGCAGCCCAGCCCGACAGGGGAGCCAAGAGACCCAGTACTTC. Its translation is CASSPARQGSQETQYF.

The CDR3 here is CASSLEGYGYTF. CDR3 nucleotides: TGTGCCAGCAGCTTAGAGGGGTATGGCTACACCTTC. This rearrangement joins TRBV11-2 to TRBJ1-2; no firm D call. The V gene lost 0 bases and the J gene lost 5 bases, with 4 bases spanning the gap. This CDR3 region has 12 residues. From germline, CDR1 is SGHAT and CDR2 FQNNGV.

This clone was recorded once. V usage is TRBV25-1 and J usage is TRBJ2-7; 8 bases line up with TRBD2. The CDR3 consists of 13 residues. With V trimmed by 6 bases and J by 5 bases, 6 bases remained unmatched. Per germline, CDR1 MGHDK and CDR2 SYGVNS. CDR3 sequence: CASRYSAGDEQYF. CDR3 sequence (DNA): TGTGCCAGCAGGTACTCAGCGGGAGACGAGCAGTACTTC.

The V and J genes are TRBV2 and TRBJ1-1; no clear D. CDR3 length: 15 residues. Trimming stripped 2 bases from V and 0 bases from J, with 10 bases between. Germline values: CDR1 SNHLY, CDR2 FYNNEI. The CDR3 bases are TGTGCCAGCAGTGAAAATGGGTTGATGAACACTGAAGCTTTCTTT. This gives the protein CASSENGLMNTEAFF.

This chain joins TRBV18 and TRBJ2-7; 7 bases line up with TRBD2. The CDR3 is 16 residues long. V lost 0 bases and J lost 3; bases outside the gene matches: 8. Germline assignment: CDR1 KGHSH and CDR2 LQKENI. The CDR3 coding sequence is TGTGCCAGCTCACCACCGGGGGGGAGGAGAGACTACGAGCAGTACTTC. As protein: CASSPPGGRRDYEQYF.

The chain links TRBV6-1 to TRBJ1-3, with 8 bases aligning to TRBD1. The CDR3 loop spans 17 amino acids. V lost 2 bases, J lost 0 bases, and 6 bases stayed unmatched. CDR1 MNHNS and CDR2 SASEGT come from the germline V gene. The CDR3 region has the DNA TGTGCCAGCAGTGAATGGACAGGGTCTCACTCTGGAAACACCATATATTTT. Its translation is CASSEWTGSHSGNTIYF.

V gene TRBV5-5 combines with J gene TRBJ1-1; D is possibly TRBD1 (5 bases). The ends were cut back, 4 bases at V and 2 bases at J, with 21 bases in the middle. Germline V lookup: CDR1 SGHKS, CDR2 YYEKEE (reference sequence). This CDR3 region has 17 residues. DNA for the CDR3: TGTGCCAGCAGCCCTGACAGACCATTTACCCTAAACACTGAAGCTTTCTTT. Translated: CASSPDRPFTLNTEAFF.

The CDR3 here is CASSVQPTGADEQYF. The CDR3 DNA sequence: TGTGCCAGCAGCGTTCAACCGACAGGGGCGGATGAGCAGTACTTC. The V gene is TRBV9, the J gene TRBJ2-7, with 8 bases matching TRBD1. In germline, CDR1 is SGDLS, CDR2 YYNGEE. The V gene end was trimmed by 2 bases and the J gene end by 7 bases; junction bases not matched to a gene: 11. This CDR3 region has 15 residues.

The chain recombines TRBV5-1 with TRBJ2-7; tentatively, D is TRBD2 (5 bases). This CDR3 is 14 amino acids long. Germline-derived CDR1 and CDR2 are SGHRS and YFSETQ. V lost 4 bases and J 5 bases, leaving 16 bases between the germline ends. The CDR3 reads CASSPARGIDEQYF. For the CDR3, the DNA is TGCGCCAGCAGCCCGGCTAGAGGGATCGACGAGCAGTACTTC.

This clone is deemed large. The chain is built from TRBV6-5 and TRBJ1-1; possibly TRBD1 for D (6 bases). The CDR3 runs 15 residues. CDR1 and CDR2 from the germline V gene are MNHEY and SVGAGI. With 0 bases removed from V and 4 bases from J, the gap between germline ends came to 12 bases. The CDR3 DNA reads TGTGCCAGCAGTTACTCGCCCGGGGGCGGCACTGAAGCTTTCTTT. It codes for CASSYSPGGGTEAFF.